This T cell receptor beta chain was obtained from a study of cytomegalovirus exposure and HLA in healthy donors. J gave up 0 bases and V 0 bases, and 3 bases lay outside the gene matches. CDR3 length: 16 amino acids. Germline V gene sequence: CDR1 MRHNA, CDR2 SNTAGT. PCR was performed using 60 Vbeta and 13 Jbeta primers. Method: immunoSEQ multiplex PCR; TCRdb's copy keeps in-frame clones and lacks some. The sample contains around 120,000 clones, over 70% of which appear only once. The sample was PBMCs. The clonotype was recovered from a woman aged 40 to 49 in good health and CMV-seronegative. The genes are TRBV6-4 and TRBJ2-3; 7 positions agree with TRBD1. The CDR3 loop is CASSDSRDSSTDTQYF. The CDR3 DNA is TGTGCCAGCAGTGACTCTAGGGACAGTAGCACAGATACGCAGTATTTT.